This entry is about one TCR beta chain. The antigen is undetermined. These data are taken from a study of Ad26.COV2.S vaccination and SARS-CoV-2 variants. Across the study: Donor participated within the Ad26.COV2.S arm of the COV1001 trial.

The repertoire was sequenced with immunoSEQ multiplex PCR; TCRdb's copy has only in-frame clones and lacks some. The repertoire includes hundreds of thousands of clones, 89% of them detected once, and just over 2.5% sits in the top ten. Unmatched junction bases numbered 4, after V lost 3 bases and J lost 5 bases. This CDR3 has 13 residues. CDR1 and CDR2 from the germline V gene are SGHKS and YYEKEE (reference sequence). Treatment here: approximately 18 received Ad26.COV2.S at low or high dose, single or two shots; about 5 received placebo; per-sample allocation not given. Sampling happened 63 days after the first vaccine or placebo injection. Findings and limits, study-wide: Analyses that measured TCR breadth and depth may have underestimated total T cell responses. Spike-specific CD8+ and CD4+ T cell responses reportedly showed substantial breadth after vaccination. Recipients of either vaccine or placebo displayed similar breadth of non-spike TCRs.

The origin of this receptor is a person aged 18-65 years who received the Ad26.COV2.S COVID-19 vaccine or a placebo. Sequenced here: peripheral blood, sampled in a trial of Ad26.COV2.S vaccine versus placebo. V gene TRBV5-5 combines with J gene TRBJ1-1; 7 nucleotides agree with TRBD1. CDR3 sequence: CASSYQGGTEAFF. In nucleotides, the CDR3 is TGTGCCAGCAGCTATCAGGGGGGGACTGAAGCTTTCTTT.